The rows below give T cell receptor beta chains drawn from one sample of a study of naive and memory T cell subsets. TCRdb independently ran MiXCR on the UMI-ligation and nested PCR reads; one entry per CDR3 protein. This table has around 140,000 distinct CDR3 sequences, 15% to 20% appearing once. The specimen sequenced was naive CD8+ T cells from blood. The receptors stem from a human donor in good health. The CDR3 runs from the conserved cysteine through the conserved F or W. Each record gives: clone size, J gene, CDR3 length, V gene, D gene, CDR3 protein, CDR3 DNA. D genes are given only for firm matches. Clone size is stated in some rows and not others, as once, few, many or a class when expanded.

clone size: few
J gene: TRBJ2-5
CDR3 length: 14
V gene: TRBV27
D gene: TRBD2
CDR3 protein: CASRRGGGQETQYF
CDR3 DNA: TGTGCCAGCAGACGGGGGGGAGGTCAAGAGACCCAGTACTTC

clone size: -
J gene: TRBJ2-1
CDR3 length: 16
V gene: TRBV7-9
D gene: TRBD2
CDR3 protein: CASSLAYGRAYNEQFF
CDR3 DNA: TGTGCCAGCAGCTTAGCTTACGGGAGGGCCTACAATGAGCAGTTCTTC

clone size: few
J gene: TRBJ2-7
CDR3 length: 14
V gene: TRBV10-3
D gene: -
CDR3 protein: CAISGDGESYEQYF
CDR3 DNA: TGTGCCATCAGTGGGGACGGGGAATCCTACGAGCAGTACTTC

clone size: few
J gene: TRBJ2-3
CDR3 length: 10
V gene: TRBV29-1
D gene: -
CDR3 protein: CAIVADTQYF
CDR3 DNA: TGTGCCATCGTGGCAGATACGCAGTATTTT

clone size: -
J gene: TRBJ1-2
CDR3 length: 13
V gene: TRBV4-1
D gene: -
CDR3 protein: CASSQQGDYGYTF
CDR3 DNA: TGCGCCAGCAGCCAGCAGGGTGACTATGGCTACACCTTC

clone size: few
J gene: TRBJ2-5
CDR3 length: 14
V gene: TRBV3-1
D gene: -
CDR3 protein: CASSQGTAEETQYF
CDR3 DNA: TGTGCCAGCAGCCAAGGGACGGCCGAAGAGACCCAGTACTTC

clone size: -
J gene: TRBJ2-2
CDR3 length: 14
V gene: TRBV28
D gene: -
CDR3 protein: CDSSLTTSGAELFF
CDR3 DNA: TGTGACAGCAGTTTAACTACGAGCGGTGCGGAGCTGTTTTTT

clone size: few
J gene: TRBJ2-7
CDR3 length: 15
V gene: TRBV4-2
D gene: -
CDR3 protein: CASSQVQGSSYEQYF
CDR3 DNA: TGTGCCAGCAGCCAAGTTCAGGGGAGCTCCTACGAGCAGTACTTC

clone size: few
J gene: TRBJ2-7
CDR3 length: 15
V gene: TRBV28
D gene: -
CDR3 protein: CASSLGSGLGYEQYF
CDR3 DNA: TGTGCCAGCAGTTTAGGTTCCGGACTCGGGTACGAGCAGTACTTC

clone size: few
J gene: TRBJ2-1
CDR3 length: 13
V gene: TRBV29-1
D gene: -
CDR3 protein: CSVVLRATTEQFF
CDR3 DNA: TGCAGCGTTGTTCTCCGGGCTACCACTGAGCAGTTCTTC